These 3 T cell receptor beta chains came from one sample sequenced in a study of T-cell memory formation after mild COVID-19. TCRdb used MiXCR to reprocess the 5' RACE reads, holding one entry per CDR3 protein. This repertoire shows more than 300,000 distinct CDR3 sequences, roughly 13% found once; its top ten account for about 21%. Material for sequencing was PBMCs or a T cell subset sorted from them (not recorded which). The receptor set was obtained from a man in his late teens or twenties who had mild COVID-19 (a few samples of this study predate the infection). Cell type and time point are not known.

This clonotype was detected a few times. The rearrangement joins TRBV7-8 to TRBJ2-7; 8 positions match TRBD1. The CDR3 runs to 13 residues. The V and J ends lost 4 bases and 5 bases, in that order; junction bases with no gene match: 4. Germline values: CDR1 SGHVS, CDR2 FQNEAQ. This CDR3 reads CASSWTGRNEQYF. The CDR3 bases are TGTGCCAGCAGCTGGACAGGGAGGAACGAGCAGTACTTC. The whole variable domain, filled in from reference TRBV7-8 and TRBJ2-7, reads GAGVSQSPRYKVAKRGQDVALRCDPISGHVSLFWYQQALGQGPEFLTYFQNEAQLDKSGLPSDRFFAERPEGSVSTLKIQRTQQEDSAVYLCASSWTGRNEQYFGPGTRLTVT.

The CDR3 DNA sequence: TGCGCCAGCAGACTGAATCCGGGACTAAGCACAGATACGCAGTATTTT. Residues: CASRLNPGLSTDTQYF. The chain links TRBV4-1 to TRBJ2-3, with 7 positions matching TRBD2. The CDR3 sequence is 16 residues long. CDR1 and CDR2 (germline): MGHRA, YSYEKL. V lost 6 bases to trimming and J lost 0 bases; unmatched junction nucleotides: 9.

This clonotype has only a few counts. The chain links TRBV7-9 to TRBJ2-3; the D is unclear. CDR3 length: 12 residues. V was shortened by 5 bases and J by 6 bases, with 9 bases between the two germline ends. Germline CDR1 and CDR2: SEHNR and FQNEAQ (reference sequence). This chain's CDR3 is CASSPMVDTQYF. The CDR3 DNA is TGTGCCAGCAGCCCGATGGTGGATACGCAGTATTTT.